This record looks at one TCR beta chain sequence and its context. The antigen remains undetermined. The data belong to a study of STAT5B mutations in CD4+ large granular lymphocyte leukemia. Whole-study findings and limits: Patient CD4-sorted repertoires looked more clonal than healthy CD4+ repertoires, even without putative leukemic clones.

The CDR3 consists of 15 residues. The V end was cut by 5 bases, the J end by 3 bases, with 16 bases between. Germline CDR1 SGHDT, CDR2 YYEEEE. Clones were read by immunoSEQ multiplex PCR, and TCRdb kept only the in-frame ones, dropping some. The sample holds roughly 30,000 clones, 65% to 85% seen once. Buffy coats from healthy blood donors served as controls. Sequencing input: CD4+ T cells from blood buffy coats. The receptor was derived from a human donor in good health. The chain has TRBV5-6 and TRBJ2-3; tentative D call: TRBD2 (7 bases). The CDR3 DNA sequence: TGTGCCAGCAGTCGAATTGGGGGGGCAACAGATACGCAGTATTTT. The encoded protein is CASSRIGGATDTQYF.